Presented here are 10 T cell receptor beta chains from one specimen sequenced in a study of T-cell reconstitution after alpha-beta-depleted transplantation in children. This sample's TCRbeta library carried unique molecular identifier barcodes. TCRdb called the PCR reads again in MiXCR, with one record for every CDR3 protein. The sample lists a few hundred thousand distinct CDR3 sequences; roughly 25% were seen once. The sample here was PBMCs, mostly from graft donor cells, taken 180 days after TCRalphabeta/CD19-depleted stem cell transplant. Receptors were obtained from a male patient between 5 and 17 years old who had a stem cell transplant for acute lymphoblastic leukemia, so the T cells may come from the graft donor.

This clonotype has more than one count but fewer than ten. The gene calls are TRBV4-1 and TRBJ2-3; D not resolved. The CDR3 has 16 amino acids. Germline CDR1 MGHRA, CDR2 YSYEKL. Trimming left V 4 bases short and J 1 base short, with 15 bases between. In DNA, the CDR3 is TGCGCCAGCAGCCCCCCCATTGGCCTCGGCACAGATACGCAGTATTTT. This sequence encodes CASSPPIGLGTDTQYF.

The chain links TRBV20-1 to TRBJ2-2; 9 bases are a match to TRBD2. This CDR3 region has 14 residues. CDR1 and CDR2 from the germline V gene are DFQATT and SNEGSKA (reference sequence). V lost 6 bases, J lost 2 bases, and 4 bases stayed unmatched. The CDR3 DNA reads as TGCAGTGCCAGACTAGCGGCTAACACCGGGGAGCTGTTTTTT. This encodes CSARLAANTGELFF.

The gene calls are TRBV21-1 and TRBJ1-2. TRBV21-1 is assigned pseudogene status. The length of the CDR3 is 17 residues. The CDR3 region has the DNA TGTGCCAGCAGCTCACTGGCCCATTCTCCTTCTAACTATGGCTACACCTTC. Protein sequence: CASSSLAHSPSNYGYTF.

This clonotype was picked up many times. The genes are TRBV7-7 and TRBJ2-3, with D possibly being TRBD1 or TRBD2 (7 bases each). V was clipped by 3 bases and J by 4 bases, with 17 bases between them. Germline V CDR1 and CDR2: SSHAT, FNYEAQ (reference sequence). This CDR3 contains 16 residues. DNA for the CDR3: TGTGCCAGCAGCTTCAGGGGGAGGGCCTTGGCAGATACGCAGTATTTT. Translating gives CASSFRGRALADTQYF.

This clonotype was seen only a few times. The chain uses TRBV20-1 and TRBJ1-2; 7 bases match TRBD1. Germline assignment: CDR1 DFQATT and CDR2 SNEGSKA (reference sequence). The junction had 14 bases not matched to a gene; V was cut back by 8 bases and J by 5 bases. CDR3 length: 14 amino acids. The CDR3 DNA follows: TGCAGTTCAGTCCTCACCGGGACAGCATATGGCTACACCTTC. Protein: CSSVLTGTAYGYTF.

This clonotype has only a few counts. The rearrangement joins TRBV20-1 to TRBJ2-2; no definite D call. The V end was cut by 0 bases, the J end by 3 bases, with 8 bases between. Germline V gene data show CDR1 as DFQATT and CDR2 as SNEGSKA (reference sequence). The CDR3 is 14 residues long. The CDR3 loop reads CSARDMAYTGELFF. As DNA, the CDR3 is TGCAGTGCTAGAGATATGGCATACACCGGGGAGCTGTTTTTT.

This clonotype has ten or more counts. The chain couples TRBV20-1 to TRBJ1-1; D ambiguous. Trimming took off 4 bases at V and 1 base at J, with 10 bases between the two ends. CDR3 length equals 13 residues. Germline V gene data show CDR1 as DFQATT and CDR2 as SNEGSKA (reference sequence). The CDR3, as DNA: TGCAGTGCTACCGGACTCACGAACACTGAAGCTTTCTTT. This sequence encodes CSATGLTNTEAFF.

This clonotype was seen just once. The chain uses TRBV5-1 and TRBJ2-7, with D uncertain. Germline V gives CDR1 SGHRS, CDR2 YFSETQ. This CDR3 comprises 12 residues. V was cut by 2 bases and J by 5 bases, with 8 bases left in between. As DNA, the CDR3 is TGCGCCAGCAGCTTTGACTGGGACGAGCAGTACTTC. Its translation is CASSFDWDEQYF.

The V call is TRBV12-3 or TRBV12-4, the J call TRBJ2-1, with D possibly TRBD1 on 5 matching bases. CDR3 length: 14 residues. V was trimmed by 3 bases and J by 8 bases, leaving 14 bases between them. In nucleotides, the CDR3 is TGTGCCAGCAGTTTTGATCAGGGTATCGATGAGCAGTTCTTC. Its translation is CASSFDQGIDEQFF.

This sequence joins TRBV14 and TRBJ2-2; 10 nucleotides agree with TRBD1. CDR3 length: 19 amino acids. The V segment lost 5 bases and the J segment 4 bases; nucleotides outside the gene matches: 16. Germline V gives CDR1 SGHDN, CDR2 FVKESK. CDR3 nucleotide sequence: TGTGCCAGCAGCTCCTTAATTCTCTCTCGGGACAGGGGCACCGGGGAGCTGTTTTTT. Protein: CASSSLILSRDRGTGELFF.